This T cell receptor (beta chain) is drawn from a study of cytomegalovirus exposure and HLA in healthy donors. Findings of the study overall: A later analysis showed HLA-associated TCR beta chains outstripping equally common others in clonal expansion. In a later analysis, DRB1 alleles had the most associated TCRs; HLA-C alleles the fewest. When analyzed later, a missense DCLRE1C variant was found to be linked to TCR beta V- and J-gene trimming.

Healthy people donating bone marrow made up the donors. Per the germline V gene, CDR1 is MNHEY and CDR2 is SMNVEV (reference sequence). Losses at the gene ends were 6 bases for V and 4 bases for J; bases not matched to a gene: 10. The length of the CDR3 is 15 residues. PCR involved 60 Vbeta and 13 Jbeta primers. Sequenced by immunoSEQ multiplex PCR; TCRdb stores in-frame clones only, minus some. The sample carries approximately 200,000 clones, roughly 80% recorded once. As regards this clone: Antigen: not known.

This sequence was found in a woman between 18 and 29 years old in good health and CMV-seronegative. Sequencing used PBMCs. The chain is built from TRBV27 and TRBJ2-7, with 9 bases identical to TRBD1. The CDR3 is CASSRTTGGTYEQYF. As DNA, the CDR3 is TGTGCCAGCAGCCGGACGACAGGGGGAACGTACGAGCAGTACTTC.